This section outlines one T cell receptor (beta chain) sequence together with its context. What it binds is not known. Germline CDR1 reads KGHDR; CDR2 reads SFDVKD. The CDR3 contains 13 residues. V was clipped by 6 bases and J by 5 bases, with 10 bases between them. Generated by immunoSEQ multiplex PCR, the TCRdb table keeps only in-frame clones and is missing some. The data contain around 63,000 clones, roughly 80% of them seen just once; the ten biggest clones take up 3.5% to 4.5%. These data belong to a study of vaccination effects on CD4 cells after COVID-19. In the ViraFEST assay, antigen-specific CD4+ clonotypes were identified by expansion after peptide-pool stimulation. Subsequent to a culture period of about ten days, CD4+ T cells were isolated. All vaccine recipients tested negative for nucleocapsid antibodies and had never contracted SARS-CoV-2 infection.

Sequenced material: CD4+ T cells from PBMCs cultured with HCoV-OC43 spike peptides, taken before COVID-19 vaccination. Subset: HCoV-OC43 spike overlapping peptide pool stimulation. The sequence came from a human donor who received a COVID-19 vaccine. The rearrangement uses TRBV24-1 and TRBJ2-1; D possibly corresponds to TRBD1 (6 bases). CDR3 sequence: CATSRTVNNEQFF. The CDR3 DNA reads TGTGCCACCAGTCGGACAGTTAACAATGAGCAGTTCTTC.